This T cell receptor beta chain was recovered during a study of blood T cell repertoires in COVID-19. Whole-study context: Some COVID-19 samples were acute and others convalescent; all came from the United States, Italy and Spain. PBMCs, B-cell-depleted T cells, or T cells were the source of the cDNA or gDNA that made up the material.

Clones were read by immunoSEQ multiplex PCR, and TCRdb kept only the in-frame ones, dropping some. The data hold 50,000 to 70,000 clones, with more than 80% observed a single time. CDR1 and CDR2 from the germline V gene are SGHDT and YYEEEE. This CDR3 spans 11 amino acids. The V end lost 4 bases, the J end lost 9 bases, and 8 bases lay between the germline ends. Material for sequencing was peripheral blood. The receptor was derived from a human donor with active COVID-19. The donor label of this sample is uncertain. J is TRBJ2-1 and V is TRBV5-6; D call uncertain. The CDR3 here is CASSTGGEQFF. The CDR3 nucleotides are TGTGCCAGCAGCACGGGTGGTGAGCAGTTCTTC.